Described below is a single TCR beta chain sequence and its context. The antigen it binds to is not known. Base qualities were left out, and no much larger clone turns up one base away. These data belong to a study of a mutant IDH1 vaccine in newly diagnosed glioma (dated by TCRdb to the early 2020s). Study-level background: The roughly 35 treated patients were around 60% male and about 38% female, with a mean age of roughly 40 years. Prior to enrollment, patients had been given standard therapy consisting of radiotherapy alone, temozolomide alone, or radiochemotherapy with temozolomide, with the combination given to most patients. Peripheral blood samples were drawn at six visits, namely V03 (baseline), V05, V07, V10, V12 and V13. For exploratory analyses, 25 to 30 treated patients had longitudinal TCRB deep sequencing done wherever samples were available.

Germline trimming amounts to 0 bases on V and 11 bases on J, with 19 as the count of junction bases outside the gene matches. CDR1 and CDR2 (LGHNA, YSLEER) derive from the germline V gene. The CDR3 starts with the cysteine, ends with the phenylalanine, and has 18 residues. CDR3 DNA is the only sequence kept; it has 54 bases, read in frame from the first base. To prepare the library, the immunoSEQ multiplex PCR assay was applied. Rearranged TCR beta chain sequences were amplified with the hsTCRB Kit following the manufacturer's protocol. TCRB libraries were sequenced on an Illumina MiSeq. The authors' pipeline ran thus. Demultiplexing, trimming and gene mapping were performed with the kit vendor's proprietary platform. What TCRdb holds here is the immuneACCESS table cut down to in-frame rearrangements. Part of the clones is not present; checked against another copy, under half of the missing clones reflect an unresolved V gene, and the others are unexplained. V and J calls and clone size come straight from that table; D and trimming were deduced from the DNA. For this sample there are tens of thousands of clones; approximately 80% appear just once. The top ten clones comprise approximately 20% of the sample.

The time point tag for this specimen amounts to: baseline, week 1 (first vaccination visit). The treatment or condition label on this specimen signifies: pre-vaccination baseline after standard-of-care therapy. Donors had newly diagnosed WHO grade 3 or 4 IDH1-mutant astrocytomas with loss of nuclear ATRX. The samples were drawn from NOA16, a multicentre, single-arm, open-label phase I trial in Germany that tested a mutant IDH1 peptide vaccine in humans for the first time. Blood drawn at visit V03 was used as the baseline sample for immunogenicity testing. The DNeasy Blood and Tissue Kit was used to extract genomic DNA from EDTA blood for TCRB sequencing. The investigation overall reported the following: Across multiple MHC alleles, vaccine-induced immune responses were seen in nearly 95% of patients. Selection of PBMC samples for TCRB deep sequencing was based on availability. The authors stated that sample limitations prevented analyses of patient blood samples from being reproduced. Pseudoprogression appeared unrelated to alterations in the top peripheral T cell clonotypes detected by TCRB sequencing.

The chain couples TRBV4-3 to TRBJ1-5; 7 bases in between match TRBD1. The TCR was taken from a man younger than 30 with glioma. The specimen comprised PBMCs, sampled from a glioma patient treated with radiotherapy, temozolomide or both. The nucleotides read TGCGCCAGCAGCCAAGATCCACACCCCCGTGGCAGGGGGAGGTCCCAGCATTTT. The translation is CASSQDPHPRGRGRSQHF.